This T cell receptor (beta chain) was recovered during a study of blood T cell repertoires in COVID-19. Profiled with immunoSEQ multiplex PCR; TCRdb holds only in-frame clones, not every one. Of 130,000 to 150,000 clones listed, approximately 90% are singletons. This CDR3 has 15 residues. CDR1 and CDR2 (germline): SGHAT, FQNNGV. Trimming removed 4 bases from V and 3 bases from J; junction bases left unmatched: 5. The sequence derives from a woman aged 30 to 39 with acute COVID-19. The sequencing sample was made of PBMCs or T cells enriched from blood (not recorded which). The V and J genes are TRBV11-2 and TRBJ2-3, with 9 bases matching TRBD2. This CDR3 reads CASSSGTSRTDTQYF. The CDR3 nucleotides read TGTGCCAGCAGCTCCGGGACTAGCCGTACAGATACGCAGTATTTT.